One sample yielded the 21 T cell receptor beta chains listed below, sequenced in a study of T cell responses to AZD1222 COVID-19 vaccine. The data were produced by immunoSEQ multiplex PCR, yet TCRdb's version contains in-frame clones alone and is incomplete. The sample consists of 130,000 or so clones, roughly 93% of them appearing once. The source material was peripheral blood, sampled on day 0 of MenACWY control vaccination. The receptors here all came from an adult in good health.

The chain combines TRBV14 with TRBJ1-1; possible D gene TRBD1, 5 bases. The germline V gene has CDR1 SGHDN and CDR2 FVKESK. This CDR3 contains 14 residues. Trimming left V 0 bases short and J 10 bases short, with 15 bases between. The CDR3 DNA follows: TGTGCCAGCAGCCAAGATAGTCAGGGTAGTGGAGCTTTCTTT. Translating gives CASSQDSQGSGAFF.

The genes are TRBV2 and TRBJ2-4; D gene uncertain. CDR3 length: 15 amino acids. Per the germline V gene, CDR1 is SNHLY and CDR2 is FYNNEI. The V and J ends lost 7 bases and 3 bases respectively, with 16 bases between them. The CDR3 nucleotides read TGTGCCAGCAATAACCCGAGCGATATCAAAAACATTCAGTACTTC. It translates to CASNNPSDIKNIQYF.

This chain joins TRBV2 and TRBJ2-2; TRBD1 or TRBD2 may be the D gene (5 bases each). The CDR3 consists of 13 residues. Germline CDR1 and CDR2: SNHLY and FYNNEI. V was clipped by 4 bases and J by 6 bases, with 9 bases between them. DNA for the CDR3: TGTGCCAGCAGTGTATGGGACGCCGGGGAGCTGTTTTTT. Amino acids: CASSVWDAGELFF.

V is TRBV19 and J is TRBJ1-2; 11 bases match TRBD1. Germline assignment: CDR1 LNHDA and CDR2 SQIVND (reference sequence). CDR3 length: 16 amino acids. Germline trimming cut 3 bases from V and 4 bases from J; bases unmatched to any gene: 7. The CDR3 DNA is TGTGCCAGTAGTATTCTCAAGGGACAGGGGGGCTATGGCTACACCTTC. Its protein is CASSILKGQGGYGYTF.

This chain uses TRBV10-3 with TRBJ1-1, with D unclear. Per the germline V gene, CDR1 is ENHRY and CDR2 is SYGVKD. The germline V and J ends were trimmed by 0 bases and 4 bases, with 12 bases remaining between them. CDR3 length equals 15 residues. This CDR3 is CAISESVGSGTEAFF. The DNA of the CDR3 is TGTGCCATCAGTGAGTCTGTAGGGTCGGGCACTGAAGCTTTCTTT.

This clone was observed a handful of times. The sample has other DNA sequences that encode this CDR3 too. The chain joins TRBV12-3 or TRBV12-4 to TRBJ1-1; no clear D. The CDR3 extends over 13 amino acids. V shed 2 bases and J shed 1 base, with 5 bases lying between them. CDR3 nucleotide sequence: TGTGCCAGCAGTTTAACGGGGAACACTGAAGCTTTCTTT. Its protein product is CASSLTGNTEAFF.

The J gene is TRBJ2-1, the V gene TRBV19, with D tentatively TRBD2 (7 bases). CDR1 is LNHDA and CDR2 is SQIVND in the germline V gene (reference sequence). Trimming took 5 bases from V and 4 from J, leaving 18 bases between them. The CDR3 extends over 16 amino acids. In nucleotides, the CDR3 is TGTGCCAGTAGTGTACCCGGGGGGCCAATTTACAATGAGCAGTTCTTC. Its translation: CASSVPGGPIYNEQFF.

In DNA form, the CDR3 reads TGCGCCAGCAGCTTGGAAGATAGCGTGTCGGATACGCAGTATTTT. The encoded protein is CASSLEDSVSDTQYF. The rearrangement links TRBV5-1 to TRBJ2-3; the D gene is possibly TRBD2 (5 bases). The V gene lost 0 bases and the J gene lost 6 bases, with 14 bases spanning the gap. CDR3 size: 15 residues. The V gene's germline CDR1 is SGHRS and CDR2 YFSETQ.

The rearrangement uses TRBV5-5 and TRBJ1-2, with D unclear. Germline V gene lookup returns CDR1 SGHKS and CDR2 YYEKEE (reference sequence). The CDR3 sequence is 15 residues long. V was shortened by 0 bases and J by 2 bases, with 11 bases between the two germline ends. This CDR3 reads CASSLVSSINYGYTF. CDR3 sequence (DNA): TGTGCCAGCAGCTTGGTTTCGAGCATAAACTATGGCTACACCTTC.

A single count supports this clone. The CDR3 region is CASSDYTGSTNEKLFF. Written as DNA, the CDR3 is TGTGCCAGCAGCGATTACACAGGCTCAACTAATGAAAAACTGTTTTTT. This chain joins TRBV4-2 and TRBJ1-4, with D possibly being TRBD1 (5 bases). The CDR3 sequence is 16 residues long. Germline loops: CDR1 LGHNA, CDR2 YNFKEQ. The ends were cut back, 5 bases at V and 0 bases at J, with 13 bases in the middle.

This chain links TRBV4-3 with TRBJ1-6; D is unresolved. The CDR3 runs to 15 residues. Germline CDR1 LGHNA, CDR2 YSLEER. The V end was cut by 3 bases, the J end by 9 bases, with 15 bases between. CDR3 amino acids: CASSQEWGGGSPLHF. In DNA form, the CDR3 reads TGCGCCAGCAGCCAGGAGTGGGGTGGCGGTTCACCCCTCCACTTT.

The sample holds one count of this clone. The chain carries TRBV19 and TRBJ1-3, with TRBD1 identical over 7 bases. CDR1 and CDR2 from the germline V gene are LNHDA and SQIVND (reference sequence). Trimming took 3 bases from V and 7 from J; bases not matched to a gene: 12. This CDR3 contains 16 residues. Here the CDR3 DNA reads TGTGCCAGTAGTATTCCTTGGAAAGACAGGGCGAACACCATATATTTT. Its protein product is CASSIPWKDRANTIYF.

The chain recombines TRBV6-5 with TRBJ1-1; tentative D call: TRBD1 (5 bases). The CDR3 extends over 14 amino acids. V was cut by 2 bases and J by 5 bases, with 12 bases left in between. Germline V CDR1 and CDR2: MNHEY, SVGAGI. CDR3 bases: TGTGCCAGCAGTTACGGATTTGAGGGGACTGAAGCTTTCTTT. It yields the protein CASSYGFEGTEAFF.

The genes are TRBV4-1 and TRBJ1-1, with D perhaps TRBD1 (5 bases). This CDR3 is built from 16 residues. CDR1 is MGHRA, CDR2 YSYEKL, per germline. V gave up 4 bases and J gave up 1 base, with 16 bases separating them. CDR3: CASSPLAGVGNTEAFF. As DNA, the CDR3 is TGCGCCAGCAGCCCTCTCGCGGGGGTTGGGAACACTGAAGCTTTCTTT.

The chain carries TRBV2 and TRBJ1-3; a possible D gene is TRBD1 (6 bases). The ends were cut back, 7 bases at V and 4 bases at J, with 8 bases in the middle. The CDR3 sequence is 12 residues long. CDR1 and CDR2 (germline): SNHLY, FYNNEI. Written as DNA, the CDR3 is TGTGCCAGCAATCAGGGGGGAAACACCATATATTTT. The encoded protein is CASNQGGNTIYF.

The chain carries TRBV5-4 and TRBJ1-1; the match to TRBD1 covers 8 bases. In germline, CDR1 is SGHNT, CDR2 YYREEE (reference sequence). The CDR3 is 13 amino acids. With 4 bases clipped from V and 6 bases from J, the junction kept 5 bases outside the gene matches. The CDR3 protein is CASSLDRGAEAFF. As DNA, the CDR3 is TGTGCCAGCAGCCTAGACAGGGGAGCTGAAGCTTTCTTT.

The J gene is TRBJ1-2, the V gene TRBV5-1; no firm D call. V lost 1 base to trimming and J lost 2 bases, with 9 bases between them. This CDR3 contains 14 residues. Germline lookup yields CDR1 SGHRS and CDR2 YFSETQ. The CDR3 spells CASSLSGANYGYTF. Here the CDR3 DNA reads TGCGCCAGCAGCTTGTCAGGAGCAAACTATGGCTACACCTTC.

This clone was seen just once. The gene calls are TRBV7-3 and TRBJ1-1, with a weak D call TRBD1 (6 bases). V lost 3 bases and J lost 5, with 10 bases in between. Germline CDR1 reads SGHTA; CDR2 reads FQGTGA. The CDR3 consists of 13 residues. The chain's CDR3 is CASSFGGPTEAFF. Written as DNA, the CDR3 is TGTGCCAGCAGCTTCGGGGGGCCTACTGAAGCTTTCTTT.

The chain has TRBV15 and TRBJ1-1; TRBD1 matches 8 bases. With V trimmed by 2 bases and J by 4 bases, 9 bases remained unmatched. The germline gives CDR1 LNHNV, CDR2 YYDKDF (reference sequence). The CDR3 has 16 amino acids. This CDR3 is CATSRKGQGVSTEAFF. CDR3 DNA sequence: TGTGCCACCAGCAGAAAAGGACAGGGCGTTAGCACTGAAGCTTTCTTT. Using reference TRBV15 and TRBJ1-1 for the parts outside the CDR3, the full variable domain is DAMVIQNPRYQVTQFGKPVTLSCSQTLNHNVMYWYQQKSSQAPKLLFHYYDKDFNNEADTPDNFQSRRPNTSFCFLDIRSPGLGDTAMYLCATSRKGQGVSTEAFFGQGTRLTVV.

The chain uses TRBV7-2 and TRBJ1-4, with a weak D call TRBD1 (5 bases). The CDR3 runs 18 residues. Trimming took off 5 bases at V and 6 bases at J, with 25 bases between the two ends. Germline loops: CDR1 SGHTA, CDR2 FQGNSA. This CDR3 reads CASSVWRGGTPAHEKLFF. The DNA for the CDR3 is TGTGCCAGCAGCGTATGGCGTGGGGGAACACCCGCTCATGAAAAACTGTTTTTT.

This sequence joins TRBV28 and TRBJ1-6; the match to TRBD1 covers 7 bases. Germline CDR1 and CDR2: MDHEN and SYDVKM. Trimming at V came to 2 bases and at J to 7 bases, leaving 5 bases not matched to a gene. CDR3 length equals 15 residues. As DNA, the CDR3 is TGTGCCAGCAGTTTAGGACCGACAGGGAATTCACCCCTCCACTTT. This encodes CASSLGPTGNSPLHF.